The 8 T cell receptor beta chains below all came from one sample that was sequenced in a study of T-cell reconstitution after alpha-beta-depleted transplantation in children. TCRbeta library construction was performed incorporating unique molecular identifiers. TCRdb itself ran the PCR reads through MiXCR, one entry per CDR3 protein. The sample has around 100,000 distinct CDR3 sequences; around 6% are singletons. This sample comprised PBMCs, mostly from graft donor cells, obtained 60 days after TCRalphabeta/CD19-depleted stem cell transplant. These receptor sequences come from a female patient aged 2 to 10 who had a stem cell transplant for Fanconi anemia, so the T cells may come from the graft donor.

In its sample, this clonotype was seen a few times. This chain uses TRBV27 with TRBJ2-7; D unresolved. The ends were cut back, 2 bases at V and 0 bases at J, with 8 bases in the middle. The germline V gene encodes CDR1 MNHEY and CDR2 SMNVEV (reference sequence). CDR3 length: 14 amino acids. This CDR3 reads CASSLTRLSYEQYF. The CDR3 coding sequence is TGTGCCAGCAGTTTAACGAGGCTCTCCTACGAGCAGTACTTC.

The table lists this clonotype with many counts. This chain links TRBV19 with TRBJ2-7; D remains ambiguous. Looked up from germline, CDR1 is LNHDA and CDR2 is SQIVND (reference sequence). This CDR3 is 11 amino acids long. Trimming took 7 bases from V and 6 from J, leaving 10 bases between them. CDR3: CASTDRSEQYF. CDR3 DNA: TGTGCCAGTACCGACCGTTCCGAGCAGTACTTC.

This clonotype was counted at least ten times. The germline gene is not matched at one end of the junction; a read error may be the cause. The rearrangement links TRBV12-3 or TRBV12-4 to TRBJ2-3, with 11 bases fitting TRBD2. The CDR3 consists of 14 residues. CDR3 sequence (DNA): TGTGCCAGCAGCTTAGCGGGGGGGCGAAATACGCAGTATTTT. Translating it yields CASSLAGGRNTQYF.

This clonotype was seen at least ten times. The chain couples TRBV25-1 to TRBJ2-7; no clear D gene. Germline V CDR1 and CDR2: MGHDK, SYGVNS. The CDR3 is made up of 15 amino acids. Trimming removed 2 bases at V and 3 bases at J, with 14 bases between. CDR3 protein: CASSERAGLDYEQYF. The CDR3 DNA reads TGTGCCAGCAGTGAACGGGCCGGGTTAGACTACGAGCAGTACTTC.

This sequence joins TRBV5-5 and TRBJ1-2; D remains ambiguous. Trimming stripped 2 bases from V and 0 bases from J, with 8 bases between. CDR1 and CDR2 (germline): SGHKS, YYEKEE (reference sequence). The CDR3 spans 14 residues. The CDR3 reads CASSFDTANYGYTF. CDR3 bases: TGTGCCAGCAGCTTCGACACAGCTAACTATGGCTACACCTTC.

Note on this clonotype: A much larger clone differs from this one at a single base, so this may be a read error. The chain carries TRBV2 and TRBJ2-3; no definite D call. CDR1 is SNHLY, CDR2 FYNNEI, per germline. The CDR3 is 13 residues long. The CDR3 region is CASSEESTDTRYF. The CDR3 DNA sequence: TGTGCCAGCAGTGAGGAGTCCACAGATACGCGGTATTTT.

This clonotype has a count of ten or more. The gene calls are TRBV5-1 and TRBJ2-3; D is unclear. Trimming pared 7 bases from V and 1 base from J, leaving 7 bases between. Germline values: CDR1 SGHRS, CDR2 YFSETQ. The CDR3 extends over 12 amino acids. The CDR3 bases are TGCGCCAGCGCCGAGGGCACAGATACGCAGTATTTT. Translating it yields CASAEGTDTQYF.

About this clonotype itself: A much bigger clone sits one base away, suggesting this may be a read error. The chain has TRBV29-1 and TRBJ2-1; D may be TRBD1 or TRBD2 (8 bases each). CDR1 is SQVTM and CDR2 is ANQGSEA in the germline V gene. The ends were cut back, 7 bases at V and 6 bases at J, with 22 bases in the middle. CDR3 length: 15 amino acids. CDR3 sequence: CSADRGGRLTNEQFF. The CDR3 region has the DNA TGCAGCGCTGACAGGGGCGGGAGGCTCACCAATGAGCAGTTCTTC.